The rows below give T cell receptor beta chains drawn from one sample of a study of siplizumab effects on memory and regulatory T cells. Some clones are missing from TCRdb's copy, which holds only in-frame ones; the method was immunoSEQ multiplex PCR. This sample has approximately 60,000 clones, with around 80% found just once. Sequenced input: memory CD4+ T cells sorted from blood. The receptors come from a human donor in good health. Both conserved end residues are part of each CDR3. The order of the fields is J gene, V gene, clone size, CDR3 protein. Clone size, where shown, is once, few, many, or a class for clones that have expanded.

j_gene: TRBJ2-2; v_gene: TRBV10-2; abundance: NA; CDR3aa: CASSEIDTGELFF
j_gene: TRBJ2-3; v_gene: TRBV7-2; abundance: NA; CDR3aa: CASSGRGGAGDTQYF
j_gene: TRBJ1-6; v_gene: TRBV6-6; abundance: NA; CDR3aa: CASSSEGGADNSPLHF
j_gene: TRBJ2-5; v_gene: TRBV7-2; abundance: NA; CDR3aa: CASSLSSAGGQETQYF
j_gene: TRBJ2-3; v_gene: TRBV9; abundance: NA; CDR3aa: CASSVALTTDTQYF
j_gene: TRBJ2-1; v_gene: TRBV11-3; abundance: few; CDR3aa: CASSSYLTGGEQFF
j_gene: TRBJ1-6; v_gene: TRBV7-9; abundance: NA; CDR3aa: CASSPDGPNSPLHF
j_gene: TRBJ1-4; v_gene: TRBV9; abundance: NA; CDR3aa: CASSQNQGGEKLFF
j_gene: TRBJ1-4; v_gene: TRBV7-3; abundance: NA; CDR3aa: CASSFPSTTNEKLFF
j_gene: TRBJ1-1; v_gene: TRBV5-1; abundance: NA; CDR3aa: CASSSRLTGSNTEAFF
j_gene: TRBJ2-5; v_gene: TRBV7-2; abundance: NA; CDR3aa: CASGEGLAGAQYF
j_gene: TRBJ2-1; v_gene: TRBV7-9; abundance: NA; CDR3aa: CASSLNMIALSSYNEQFF
j_gene: TRBJ2-3; v_gene: TRBV11-2; abundance: once; CDR3aa: CASSFTSGGYTDTQYF
j_gene: TRBJ2-7; v_gene: TRBV2; abundance: NA; CDR3aa: CASRAAYEQYF
j_gene: TRBJ1-2; v_gene: TRBV7-2; abundance: few; CDR3aa: CASSQFSTGNYGYTF
j_gene: TRBJ1-4; v_gene: TRBV28; abundance: NA; CDR3aa: CASSFWDRKLFF
j_gene: TRBJ2-3; v_gene: TRBV20-1; abundance: NA; CDR3aa: CSASTDTQYF
j_gene: TRBJ1-3; v_gene: TRBV4-2; abundance: NA; CDR3aa: CASSQEQGTFGNTIHF
j_gene: TRBJ2-7; v_gene: TRBV5-4; abundance: NA; CDR3aa: CASSLGGQGYYEQYF
j_gene: TRBJ2-3; v_gene: TRBV7-9; abundance: NA; CDR3aa: CASGPGVGADTQYF
j_gene: TRBJ1-2; v_gene: TRBV28; abundance: few; CDR3aa: CASSYSTGSYGYTF
j_gene: TRBJ2-3; v_gene: TRBV5-5; abundance: few; CDR3aa: CASSLVAGYSDTQYF
j_gene: TRBJ2-5; v_gene: TRBV11-2; abundance: NA; CDR3aa: CASSLSGRETQYF
j_gene: TRBJ1-6; v_gene: TRBV6-5; abundance: NA; CDR3aa: CATRGQYNSPLHF
j_gene: TRBJ1-3; v_gene: TRBV28; abundance: NA; CDR3aa: CASERTGSGNTIYF
j_gene: TRBJ1-2; v_gene: TRBV6-1; abundance: NA; CDR3aa: CASSGKPNRGYGYTF
j_gene: TRBJ1-1; v_gene: TRBV6-5; abundance: NA; CDR3aa: CAVLPGGPNTEAFF
j_gene: TRBJ1-2; v_gene: TRBV11-2; abundance: NA; CDR3aa: CASSVGGGLNYGYTF
j_gene: TRBJ2-5; v_gene: TRBV11-2; abundance: NA; CDR3aa: CASSWTRPTETQYF
j_gene: TRBJ2-5; v_gene: TRBV7-7; abundance: NA; CDR3aa: CASSLEQGQTQYF
j_gene: TRBJ1-3; v_gene: TRBV6-6; abundance: once; CDR3aa: CASSPQGGNTIYF
j_gene: TRBJ1-2; v_gene: TRBV10-3; abundance: NA; CDR3aa: CAISESRWDGFYGYTF
j_gene: TRBJ1-3; v_gene: TRBV5-1; abundance: NA; CDR3aa: CASSLGQKGNTIYF
j_gene: TRBJ1-2; v_gene: TRBV6-5; abundance: NA; CDR3aa: CASSSGTANYGYTF
j_gene: TRBJ1-5; v_gene: TRBV6-5; abundance: NA; CDR3aa: CASTLGSGRGPLHF
j_gene: TRBJ2-3; v_gene: TRBV7-2; abundance: NA; CDR3aa: CASSFSGSTDTQYF
j_gene: TRBJ1-6; v_gene: TRBV15; abundance: NA; CDR3aa: CATSRRDASSPLHF
j_gene: TRBJ1-2; v_gene: TRBV6-6; abundance: NA; CDR3aa: CASSDDRGEGRGYTF
j_gene: TRBJ2-6; v_gene: TRBV10-1; abundance: few; CDR3aa: CASHPPGSSGANVLTF
j_gene: TRBJ2-7; v_gene: TRBV18; abundance: NA; CDR3aa: CASSPGSYEQYF
j_gene: TRBJ2-3; v_gene: TRBV18; abundance: NA; CDR3aa: CASSQLGAATDTQYF
j_gene: TRBJ1-2; v_gene: TRBV19; abundance: NA; CDR3aa: CASSRRPNQELNYGYTF
j_gene: TRBJ2-7; v_gene: TRBV19; abundance: NA; CDR3aa: CASELTGQREQYF
j_gene: TRBJ1-1; v_gene: TRBV6-5; abundance: NA; CDR3aa: CASRREVGGTEAFF
j_gene: TRBJ2-1; v_gene: TRBV5-1; abundance: NA; CDR3aa: CASSLTTNEQFF
j_gene: TRBJ1-4; v_gene: TRBV10-3; abundance: NA; CDR3aa: CAISEGGTSEKLFF
j_gene: TRBJ1-2; v_gene: TRBV7-2; abundance: NA; CDR3aa: CASSSEGVGYTF
j_gene: TRBJ1-1; v_gene: TRBV5-1; abundance: NA; CDR3aa: CASSLAGGVGAFF
j_gene: TRBJ2-3; v_gene: TRBV11-3; abundance: NA; CDR3aa: CASSFGDGNRDTQYF
j_gene: TRBJ2-7; v_gene: TRBV19; abundance: NA; CDR3aa: CASSGGPAYEQYF
j_gene: TRBJ2-1; v_gene: TRBV7-7; abundance: NA; CDR3aa: CASSHGGNGEQFF
j_gene: TRBJ2-7; v_gene: TRBV6-1; abundance: NA; CDR3aa: CASVTGVSYEQYF
j_gene: TRBJ2-7; v_gene: TRBV5-6; abundance: NA; CDR3aa: CASSRAGYVGHEQYF
j_gene: TRBJ1-4; v_gene: TRBV28; abundance: NA; CDR3aa: CASRGQGTFSEKLFF
j_gene: TRBJ1-3; v_gene: TRBV28; abundance: NA; CDR3aa: CASSFSRGSGNTIYF